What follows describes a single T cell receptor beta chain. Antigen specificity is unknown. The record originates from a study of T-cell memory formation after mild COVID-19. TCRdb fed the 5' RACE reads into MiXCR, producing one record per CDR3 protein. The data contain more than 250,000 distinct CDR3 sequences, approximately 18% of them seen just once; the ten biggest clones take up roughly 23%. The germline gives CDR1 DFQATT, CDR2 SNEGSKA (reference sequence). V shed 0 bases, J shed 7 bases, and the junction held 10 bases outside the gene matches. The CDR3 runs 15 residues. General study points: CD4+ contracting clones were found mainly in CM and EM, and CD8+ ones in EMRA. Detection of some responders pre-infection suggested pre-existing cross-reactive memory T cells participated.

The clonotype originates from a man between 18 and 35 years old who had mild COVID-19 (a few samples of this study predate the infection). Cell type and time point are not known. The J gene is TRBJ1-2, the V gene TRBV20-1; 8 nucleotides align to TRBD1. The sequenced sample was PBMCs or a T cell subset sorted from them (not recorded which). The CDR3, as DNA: TGCAGTGCTAGAGATTTGTACAGGGGGGATGGTGGCTACACCTTC. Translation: CSARDLYRGDGGYTF.